This T cell receptor (beta chain) emerged from a study of T cell repertoires in cytomegalovirus infection. TCRdb re-called the reads with MiXCR, one entry per CDR3 protein. The table shows 200,000 or so distinct CDR3 sequences, with roughly 30% occurring only once. This clonotype was recorded a few times. Trimming took 6 bases from V and 4 from J, leaving 13 bases between them. Germline CDR1 reads SGHTA; CDR2 reads FQGNSA. This CDR3 is built from 13 residues. This clonotype was obtained from a human donor in good health (CMV status not recorded). Some clones in this sample may be carry-over from other donors' samples. The chain recombines TRBV7-2 with TRBJ2-7, with D possibly being TRBD1 (5 bases). Sequencing was carried out using PBMCs. CDR3 sequence (DNA): TGTGCCAGCAGTCCCCCTGGGGCATACGAGCAGTACTTC. Its protein product is CASSPPGAYEQYF.